These 28 T cell receptor beta chains came from one sample sequenced in a study of control samples from healthy donors and cancer patients. Assay used: immunoSEQ multiplex PCR; TCRdb lists only in-frame clones, some missing. The sample lists some 120,000 clones; about nine tenths were seen once. The sequenced sample consisted of blood. The receptors derive from a woman aged 18-29 years in good health.

This clone was observed a single time. V and J are TRBV6-5 and TRBJ2-7, with D unclear. There are 13 residues in the CDR3. Looked up from germline, CDR1 is MNHEY and CDR2 is SVGAGI. Trimming left V 0 bases short and J 6 bases short, with 9 bases between. The CDR3 sequence is CASSYSTASEQYF. DNA for the CDR3: TGTGCCAGCAGTTACTCCACAGCTTCCGAGCAGTACTTC.

This clone was counted between two and nine times. The V gene is TRBV19, the J gene TRBJ1-5; unclear D gene. Germline V lookup: CDR1 LNHDA, CDR2 SQIVND (reference sequence). The CDR3 totals 14 residues. Trimming removed 11 bases from V and 4 bases from J, with 18 bases in between. The CDR3 region is CAAATRGPNQPQHF. CDR3 sequence (DNA): TGTGCCGCGGCCACGCGGGGTCCTAATCAGCCCCAGCATTTT.

This chain joins TRBV29-1 and TRBJ2-3; TRBD2 matches 8 bases. The germline V gene encodes CDR1 SQVTM and CDR2 ANQGSEA. V lost 3 bases to trimming and J lost 3 bases; unmatched junction nucleotides: 5. The CDR3 is 14 amino acids. The CDR3 protein is CSVDGGRRTDTQYF. CDR3 in DNA: TGCAGCGTTGATGGCGGGAGGCGAACAGATACGCAGTATTTT.

The chain uses TRBV5-1 and TRBJ2-7, with 7 bases aligning to TRBD1. Germline V gene sequence: CDR1 SGHRS, CDR2 YFSETQ. The CDR3 consists of 13 residues. Germline trimming cut 6 bases from V and 2 bases from J; bases unmatched to any gene: 5. The CDR3 sequence: CASTAQGAYEQYF. CDR3 nucleotide sequence: TGCGCCAGCACTGCTCAGGGGGCCTACGAGCAGTACTTC.

V usage is TRBV27 and J usage is TRBJ1-6; possibly TRBD1 for D (5 bases). V lost 2 bases and J lost 3, with 11 bases in between. The germline V gene has CDR1 MNHEY and CDR2 SMNVEV (reference sequence). The CDR3 has 16 amino acids. The CDR3 sequence: CASSLRAGLYNSPLHF. The CDR3 DNA sequence: TGTGCCAGCAGTTTAAGGGCAGGGCTCTATAATTCACCCCTCCACTTT.

The chain is built from TRBV13 and TRBJ1-4, with 9 bases fitting TRBD1. The trim removed 5 bases at V and 8 bases at J, leaving 6 bases unmatched. This CDR3 comprises 14 residues. In germline, CDR1 is PRHDT, CDR2 FYEKMQ (reference sequence). CDR3 residues: CASSGGTGREKLFF. The CDR3 DNA reads TGTGCCAGCAGCGGCGGGACAGGGCGAGAAAAACTGTTTTTT.

Here the CDR3 reads CASSQEGGAEAFF. The CDR3 nucleotides read TGTGCCAGCAGCCAAGAGGGGGGAGCTGAAGCTTTCTTT. The V and J genes are TRBV4-2 and TRBJ1-1; D might be TRBD1 (5 bases). Trimming took 0 bases from V and 6 from J, leaving 8 bases between them. In germline, CDR1 is LGHNA, CDR2 YNFKEQ. This CDR3 region has 13 residues.

This chain joins TRBV21-1 and TRBJ2-2. TRBV21-1 is a documented pseudogene. The CDR3 contains 14 residues. This CDR3 reads CASSTGGGTGELFF. The CDR3 bases are TGTGCCAGCAGCACTGGAGGGGGCACCGGGGAGCTGTTTTTT.

As regards this clone: Other DNA sequences in the sample encode the same CDR3. The chain is built from TRBV28 and TRBJ2-7, with D possibly being TRBD1 (6 bases). The length of the CDR3 is 14 residues. V shed 2 bases and J shed 3 bases, with 11 bases lying between them. Germline CDR1 and CDR2: MDHEN and SYDVKM. CDR3 sequence reads: CASSLNPDSYEQYF. CDR3 in DNA: TGTGCCAGCAGTTTAAATCCGGACAGCTACGAGCAGTACTTC.

CDR3 DNA sequence: TGTGCCAGCAGCCAGGGGGGGCAAGGCACAGATACGCAGTATTTT. As protein: CASSQGGQGTDTQYF. The chain carries TRBV7-3 and TRBJ2-3; possibly TRBD1 or TRBD2 for D (7 bases each). In germline, CDR1 is SGHTA, CDR2 FQGTGA. The CDR3 contains 15 residues. Trimming left V 5 bases short and J 1 base short, with 13 bases between.

The rearrangement uses TRBV19 and TRBJ1-2; weak D call: TRBD1 (6 bases). The germline V gene encodes CDR1 LNHDA and CDR2 SQIVND (reference sequence). The CDR3 length is 16 residues. Trimming cost V 8 bases and J 4 bases, with 23 bases left between them. In DNA, the CDR3 is TGTGCCAGTTGGGGGGCCGCAGGCTCCCATGGCTATGGCTACACCTTC. Its protein product is CASWGAAGSHGYGYTF.

The V call is TRBV7-3, the J call TRBJ2-3; D may be TRBD2 (5 bases). This CDR3 comprises 15 residues. V was shortened by 5 bases and J by 0 bases, with 12 bases between the two germline ends. Germline V gene data show CDR1 as SGHTA and CDR2 as FQGTGA. The CDR3 region has the DNA TGTGCCAGCAGCGCACTTAGCGCGAGCACAGATACGCAGTATTTT. Protein product: CASSALSASTDTQYF.

The J gene is TRBJ2-6, the V gene TRBV5-1; D may match TRBD1 or TRBD2 (5 bases each). Germline CDR1 reads SGHRS; CDR2 reads YFSETQ. V shed 2 bases and J shed 1 base, with 13 bases lying between them. The CDR3 consists of 17 residues. The CDR3 spells CASSLTGALSGANVLTF. CDR3 DNA: TGCGCCAGCAGCTTAACCGGGGCCCTTTCTGGGGCCAACGTCCTGACTTTC.

This chain joins TRBV28 and TRBJ2-7, with D perhaps matching TRBD1 (6 bases). Per the germline V gene, CDR1 is MDHEN and CDR2 is SYDVKM. The CDR3 length is 12 residues. Trimming took 6 bases from V and 6 from J, leaving 12 bases between them. The CDR3 DNA reads TGTGCCAGCAGGAGCCAGGGGTCCGAGCAGTACTTC. It encodes CASRSQGSEQYF.

The rearrangement uses TRBV11-3 and TRBJ2-5; 9 bases are a match to TRBD2. The V and J ends lost 3 bases and 1 base, in that order; junction bases with no gene match: 15. The CDR3 is 19 residues long. Germline-derived CDR1 and CDR2 are SGHNT and YENEEA. The CDR3: CASSFSVLAGERGQETQYF. CDR3 sequence (DNA): TGTGCCAGCAGCTTTTCCGTTTTAGCGGGAGAACGTGGCCAAGAGACCCAGTACTTC. Variable domain in full (rest from reference TRBV11-3 and TRBJ2-5): EAGVVQSPRYKIIEKKQPVAFWCNPISGHNTLYWYLQNLGQGPELLIRYENEEAVDDSQLPKDRFSAERLKGVDSTLKIQPAELGDSAVYLCASSFSVLAGERGQETQYFGPGTRLLVL.

This chain connects TRBV24-1 to TRBJ2-7; 7 positions agree with TRBD1. There are 13 residues in the CDR3. Germline assignment: CDR1 KGHDR and CDR2 SFDVKD. The V gene end was trimmed by 3 bases and the J gene end by 3 bases; junction bases not matched to a gene: 1. Here the CDR3 reads CATSDPGGYEQYF. The CDR3 nucleotides are TGTGCCACCAGTGATCCAGGGGGCTACGAGCAGTACTTC.

V and J are TRBV6-5 and TRBJ2-1, with 10 nucleotides matching TRBD2. V lost 6 bases and J lost 2; bases outside the gene matches: 1. The germline V gene has CDR1 MNHEY and CDR2 SVGAGI. The CDR3 consists of 14 residues. The CDR3 nucleotides are TGTGCCAGCAGCCTAGCGGGGGCCTACAATGAGCAGTTCTTC. Protein sequence: CASSLAGAYNEQFF.

The genes are TRBV4-3 and TRBJ2-7; either TRBD1 or TRBD2 may supply D (5 bases each). The germline CDR1 and CDR2 sequences are LGHNA and YSLEER. Trimming cost V 4 bases and J 5 bases, with 12 bases left between them. This CDR3 comprises 13 residues. In DNA form, the CDR3 reads TGCGCCAGCAGCCGGGACGGTTTGGACGAGCAGTACTTC. This sequence encodes CASSRDGLDEQYF.

The chain recombines TRBV6-5 with TRBJ1-2; no clear D gene. CDR1 and CDR2 from the germline V gene are MNHEY and SVGAGI. CDR3 length: 16 residues. V lost 0 bases and J lost 3, with 14 bases in between. The CDR3 nucleotides are TGTGCCAGCAGTTACTCGAACCTCCTCCAGGACTATGGCTACACCTTC. Encoded protein: CASSYSNLLQDYGYTF.

This clone was observed a single time. The V and J genes are TRBV18 and TRBJ2-5; D may be TRBD2 (6 bases). This CDR3 is 13 amino acids long. Trimming left V 3 bases short and J 2 bases short, with 7 bases between. Germline V CDR1 and CDR2: KGHSH, LQKENI. Written as DNA, the CDR3 is TGTGCCAGCTCACCGGGAGGTCAAGAGACCCAGTACTTC. Translated, it gives CASSPGGQETQYF.

In this sample, this clone turned up a few times. The CDR3 protein is CASRPPGSSYEQYF. For the CDR3, the DNA is TGTGCCAGCAGGCCTCCAGGGAGCTCCTACGAGCAGTACTTC. The V gene is TRBV6-2 or TRBV6-3, the J gene TRBJ2-7; D is perhaps TRBD1 or TRBD2 (5 bases each). V was cut by 6 bases and J by 0 bases, with 12 bases left in between. The CDR3 length is 14 residues. Per germline, CDR1 MNHEY and CDR2 SVGEGT.

The gene calls are TRBV15 and TRBJ1-6; the match to TRBD1 covers 7 bases. The ends lost 2 bases at V and 0 bases at J; junction bases unmatched: 10. Germline V gene lookup returns CDR1 LNHNV and CDR2 YYDKDF (reference sequence). CDR3 size: 19 residues. The CDR3 DNA reads as TGTGCCACCAGCAGATCGGGTGACAGGGTGAGCTCCTATAATTCACCCCTCCACTTT. Encoded protein: CATSRSGDRVSSYNSPLHF.

The CDR3: CARRDSPYSNQPQHF. DNA of the CDR3: TGTGCCAGGAGGGACAGCCCCTATAGCAATCAGCCCCAGCATTTT. The chain carries TRBV2 and TRBJ1-5, with 7 bases identical to TRBD1. CDR1 is SNHLY and CDR2 is FYNNEI in the germline V gene. Unmatched junction bases numbered 8, after V lost 9 bases and J lost 0 bases. The CDR3 loop spans 15 amino acids.

This rearrangement joins TRBV7-9 to TRBJ2-2; unclear D gene. The CDR3 runs 14 residues. V shed 7 bases and J shed 6 bases, with 15 bases lying between them. Per the germline V gene, CDR1 is SEHNR and CDR2 is FQNEAQ (reference sequence). CDR3 in DNA: TGTGCCAGCACCCAGTCGTTCCGCCCCGGGGAGCTGTTTTTT. Translated: CASTQSFRPGELFF.

V usage is TRBV27 and J usage is TRBJ1-6; D unclear. The CDR3 contains 17 residues. Germline-derived CDR1 and CDR2 are MNHEY and SMNVEV (reference sequence). The ends were cut back, 7 bases at V and 0 bases at J, with 16 bases in the middle. This chain's CDR3 is CASKGHRPSSYNSPLHF. CDR3 sequence (DNA): TGTGCCAGCAAAGGTCACAGACCGAGCTCCTATAATTCACCCCTCCACTTT.

As DNA, the CDR3 is TGTGCCAGCAGCCAAGTTTCTCTAGCGGGAGGTTCACCCTACAATGAGCAGTTCTTC. Translation gives CASSQVSLAGGSPYNEQFF. This chain connects TRBV4-2 to TRBJ2-1, with TRBD2 matching over 11 bases. J gave up 2 bases and V 1 base, and 10 bases lay outside the gene matches. The CDR3 spans 19 residues. CDR1 and CDR2 (germline): LGHNA, YNFKEQ.

V gene TRBV5-1 combines with J gene TRBJ2-7; TRBD1 matches 7 bases. There are 15 residues in the CDR3. Per the germline V gene, CDR1 is SGHRS and CDR2 is YFSETQ. Trimming at V came to 4 bases and at J to 7 bases, leaving 14 bases not matched to a gene. The CDR3 DNA reads as TGCGCCAGCAGCGCCGGGACAGACTCTCTACGGGAGCAGTACTTC. The encoded protein is CASSAGTDSLREQYF.

The CDR3 sequence: CASSSSQGNGYTF. In nucleotides, the CDR3 is TGCGCCAGCAGCTCTAGCCAGGGTAACGGCTACACCTTC. The chain employs TRBV5-1 and TRBJ1-2, with a weak D call TRBD1 (5 bases). The V end lost 3 bases, the J end lost 8 bases, and 14 bases lay between the germline ends. The CDR3 has 13 amino acids. Germline CDR1 is SGHRS and CDR2 is YFSETQ.